This T cell receptor beta chain was found in a study of blood T cell repertoires in COVID-19. Study background: Samples came from the United States, Italy and Spain, spanning acute and convalescent COVID-19.

How the authors handled the data: Amplification from reference gene primers served as the basis for estimated nucleated cell counts. Assay: immunoSEQ multiplex PCR; the TCRdb copy retains only in-frame clones and omits some. That table supplies the V and J calls and clone size; D and trimming were determined from the DNA. The sample lists 30,000 to 40,000 clones, 91% seen once, with 15% to 19% in the top ten. Trimming at V came to 3 bases and at J to 4 bases, leaving 1 base not matched to a gene. Germline V gives CDR1 SEHNR, CDR2 FQNEAQ (reference sequence). The CDR3 length is 13 residues. The sequence was collected from a woman aged 25-40 years in a cohort sampled during active COVID-19. V and J are TRBV7-9 and TRBJ1-2; 8 bases align to TRBD1. The material sequenced was peripheral blood. DNA of the CDR3: TGTGCCAGCAGCTTGACAGGGGCCTATGGCTACACCTTC. Its protein product is CASSLTGAYGYTF.